A single sample is the source of the 30 T cell receptor beta chains below, sequenced in a study of blood T cell repertoires in COVID-19. Produced via immunoSEQ multiplex PCR; TCRdb's table is partial and in-frame only. The sample has about 300,000 clones, under 90% seen once; the top ten hold approximately 2%. The sample taken for sequencing was peripheral blood. These receptors all stem from a woman younger than 45 with COVID-19, enrolled during active disease.

The chain couples TRBV5-1 to TRBJ1-6; D might be TRBD1 (6 bases). This CDR3 is 15 amino acids long. The ends were cut back, 4 bases at V and 4 bases at J, with 12 bases in the middle. Germline CDR1 and CDR2: SGHRS and YFSETQ. DNA of the CDR3: TGCGCCAGCAGCCGGACAGTGGAGTATAATTCACCCCTCCACTTT. Amino acids: CASSRTVEYNSPLHF.

V and J are TRBV7-8 and TRBJ2-3; the D gene is possibly TRBD2 (6 bases). The CDR3 length is 15 residues. V lost 5 bases to trimming and J lost 4 bases, with 16 bases between them. Germline-derived CDR1 and CDR2 are SGHVS and FQNEAQ. In DNA, the CDR3 is TGTGCCAGCAGCCCTCGACCAGCGGGTCCAGATACGCAGTATTTT. Its protein product is CASSPRPAGPDTQYF.

V gene TRBV19 combines with J gene TRBJ1-1; D gene unclear. V was cut by 8 bases and J by 0 bases, with 10 bases left in between. This CDR3 region has 13 residues. Germline V gene data show CDR1 as LNHDA and CDR2 as SQIVND (reference sequence). The CDR3 DNA sequence: TGTGCCAGTGGAATAACTATGAACACTGAAGCTTTCTTT. This translates into CASGITMNTEAFF.

J is TRBJ1-2 and V is TRBV14, with D perhaps matching TRBD1 (5 bases). V was clipped by 0 bases and J by 2 bases, with 7 bases between them. The CDR3 sequence is 14 residues long. The V gene's germline CDR1 is SGHDN and CDR2 FVKESK. The CDR3 spells CASSQERQNYGYTF. The CDR3 DNA is TGTGCCAGCAGCCAAGAACGACAGAACTATGGCTACACCTTC.

The chain has TRBV2 and TRBJ2-2; TRBD2 matches 8 bases. Losses at the gene ends were 6 bases for V and 4 bases for J; bases not matched to a gene: 7. CDR3 length equals 15 residues. The germline gives CDR1 SNHLY, CDR2 FYNNEI. This chain's CDR3 is CASSAERGRTGELFF. In nucleotides, the CDR3 is TGTGCCAGCAGCGCCGAGCGGGGGCGCACCGGGGAGCTGTTTTTT.

This clone was counted once. V is TRBV7-9 and J is TRBJ1-1; D might be TRBD1 (5 bases). The CDR3 contains 14 residues. The germline V gene has CDR1 SEHNR and CDR2 FQNEAQ (reference sequence). V lost 1 base and J 6 bases, leaving 12 bases between the germline ends. The CDR3 DNA follows: TGTGCCAGCAGCTTAGGTTTGGCAGGGCCTGAAGCTTTCTTT. Its translation is CASSLGLAGPEAFF.

The chain links TRBV5-1 to TRBJ1-3, with TRBD1 matching over 9 bases. This CDR3 has 14 amino acids. V dropped 2 bases and J dropped 4; count of bases not matched to a gene: 1. The germline V gene has CDR1 SGHRS and CDR2 YFSETQ. The CDR3 DNA reads as TGCGCCAGCAGCTTCGACAGGGGGGGAAACACCATATATTTT. It is translated as CASSFDRGGNTIYF.

The genes are TRBV2 and TRBJ1-2; D perhaps matches TRBD1 (5 bases). CDR3 length: 13 residues. V shed 11 bases and J shed 4 bases, with 17 bases lying between them. Germline lookup yields CDR1 SNHLY and CDR2 FYNNEI. CDR3 nucleotides: TGTGCCCCTCCTCCCCGGGGGAGCTATGGCTACACCTTC. Amino acids: CAPPPRGSYGYTF.

This clone has a handful of counts. This chain joins TRBV5-1 and TRBJ2-7, with 7 nucleotides matching TRBD1. Germline CDR1 and CDR2: SGHRS and YFSETQ. This CDR3 spans 14 amino acids. After removal of 0 bases from V and 5 bases from J, the junction contained 5 bases not matched to a gene. Written as DNA, the CDR3 is TGCGCCAGCAGCTTGGCCAGGGGGTGGAACGAGCAGTACTTC. It encodes CASSLARGWNEQYF.

This sequence joins TRBV6-5 and TRBJ2-1; 11 bases match TRBD2. The CDR3 covers 13 residues. V dropped 4 bases and J dropped 9; count of bases not matched to a gene: 2. Germline CDR1 and CDR2: MNHEY and SVGAGI. CDR3: CASSSGLAGEQFF. CDR3 DNA: TGTGCCAGCAGTTCTGGACTAGCGGGTGAGCAGTTCTTC.

This clone was seen a few times. The chain uses TRBV9 and TRBJ2-1; D may be TRBD1 (5 bases). Deletions cut 4 bases from V and 1 base from J, with 12 bases between. The CDR3 is 15 residues long. Germline CDR1 is SGDLS and CDR2 is YYNGEE. The CDR3 spells CASSPSQGSYNEQFF. The CDR3 bases are TGTGCCAGCAGCCCCTCCCAGGGATCCTACAATGAGCAGTTCTTC. The variable domain in full, completed from reference TRBV9 and TRBJ2-1, reads DSGVTQTPKHLITATGQRVTLRCSPRSGDLSVYWYQQSLDQGLQFLIQYYNGEERAKGNILERFSAQQFPDLHSELNLSSLELGDSALYFCASSPSQGSYNEQFFGPGTRLTVL.

The chain recombines TRBV7-3 with TRBJ2-1; 9 nucleotides line up with TRBD2. Germline CDR1 SGHTA, CDR2 FQGTGA. The CDR3 runs to 17 residues. The V segment lost 5 bases and the J segment 4 bases; nucleotides outside the gene matches: 12. The DNA for the CDR3 is TGTGCCAGCAGCCCCACACAAACAGCGGGGGGATACAATGAGCAGTTCTTC. Its translation: CASSPTQTAGGYNEQFF.

This clone was observed a few times. The V and J genes are TRBV7-9 and TRBJ1-3, with D possibly being TRBD1 (5 bases). Trimming took off 2 bases at V and 4 bases at J, with 9 bases between the two ends. The CDR3 is 14 amino acids. Per the germline V gene, CDR1 is SEHNR and CDR2 is FQNEAQ (reference sequence). CDR3 nucleotides: TGTGCCAGCAGCTTACAGGGCCACGGAAACACCATATATTTT. It specifies CASSLQGHGNTIYF. Full variable domain (outside the CDR3, taken from reference TRBV7-9 and TRBJ1-3): DTGVSQNPRHKITKRGQNVTFRCDPISEHNRLYWYRQTLGQGPEFLTYFQNEAQLEKSRLLSDRFSAERPKGSFSTLEIQRTEQGDSAMYLCASSLQGHGNTIYFGEGSWLTVV.

V gene TRBV2 combines with J gene TRBJ2-3; 10 nucleotides match TRBD2. V lost 5 bases to trimming and J lost 2 bases; unmatched junction nucleotides: 10. In germline, CDR1 is SNHLY, CDR2 FYNNEI. The CDR3 length is 17 residues. In DNA form, the CDR3 reads TGTGCCAGCAGTTCGGCTAGCGGGGGCCTCATCACAGATACGCAGTATTTT. It encodes CASSSASGGLITDTQYF.

The genes are TRBV30 and TRBJ2-5; D unresolved. There are 13 residues in the CDR3. Trimming took 2 bases from V and 0 from J, leaving 7 bases between them. In germline, CDR1 is GTSNPN, CDR2 SVGIG (reference sequence). The DNA of the CDR3 is TGTGCCTGGAGTTTAGCCAACCAAGAGACCCAGTACTTC. Translation: CAWSLANQETQYF.

CDR3 nucleotides: TGTGCCAGCAGCTTAACTAGCGGGGGAATCGGGGAGCTGTTTTTT. It specifies CASSLTSGGIGELFF. The gene calls are TRBV7-8 and TRBJ2-2; 11 nucleotides match TRBD2. Germline V gives CDR1 SGHVS, CDR2 FQNEAQ. V trimming: 2 bases; J trimming: 7 bases; junction bases outside the gene matches: 3. This CDR3 region has 15 residues.

This clone was counted only a few times. The gene calls are TRBV6-5 and TRBJ1-6; 9 positions match TRBD1. Germline V gives CDR1 MNHEY, CDR2 SVGAGI. CDR3 length equals 14 residues. Trimming removed 5 bases from V and 10 bases from J; junction bases left unmatched: 6. As DNA, the CDR3 is TGTGCCAGCAGTCGGGACAGGGATTTGTCACCCCTCCACTTT. It is translated as CASSRDRDLSPLHF.

The chain uses TRBV19 and TRBJ1-1; D is undetermined. The CDR3 totals 13 residues. Between the trimmed V and J ends, which lost 5 bases and 1 base, there was a span of 8 bases. CDR1 is LNHDA, CDR2 SQIVND, per germline (reference sequence). The CDR3, as DNA: TGTGCCAGTAGTCCCACACCGAACACTGAAGCTTTCTTT. Its translation is CASSPTPNTEAFF.

The gene calls are TRBV5-1 and TRBJ1-1; D is unresolved. This CDR3 has 14 residues. Germline assignment: CDR1 SGHRS and CDR2 YFSETQ. Trimming took off 0 bases at V and 7 bases at J, with 13 bases between the two ends. CDR3 nucleotides: TGCGCCAGCAGCTTGGGGAGGGCTGATCTTGAAGCTTTCTTT. It yields the protein CASSLGRADLEAFF. Together with reference TRBV5-1 and TRBJ1-1, the CDR3 gives the full variable domain: KAGVTQTPRYLIKTRGQQVTLSCSPISGHRSVSWYQQTPGQGLQFLFEYFSETQRNKGNFPGRFSGRQFSNSRSEMNVSTLELGDSALYLCASSLGRADLEAFFGQGTRLTVV.

V is TRBV30 and J is TRBJ1-6; tentatively, D is TRBD1 (6 bases). With 4 bases removed from V and 10 bases from J, the gap between germline ends came to 17 bases. The germline V gene encodes CDR1 GTSNPN and CDR2 SVGIG (reference sequence). This CDR3 comprises 14 residues. CDR3 loop: CAWKAGERGSPLHF. DNA for the CDR3: TGTGCCTGGAAAGCAGGGGAGCGAGGATCACCCCTCCACTTT.

CDR3 amino acids: CASSDATGPLGTEAFF. CDR3 nucleotide sequence: TGTGCCAGCAGTGACGCGACAGGGCCATTGGGCACTGAAGCTTTCTTT. The chain carries TRBV6-1 and TRBJ1-1; 7 bases align to TRBD1. The V segment lost 3 bases and the J segment 4 bases; nucleotides outside the gene matches: 11. The CDR3 covers 16 residues. Per germline, CDR1 MNHNS and CDR2 SASEGT.

This clone was seen just once. The rearrangement uses TRBV7-8 and TRBJ2-7; TRBD1 matches 8 bases. CDR1 is SGHVS and CDR2 is FQNEAQ in the germline V gene. The CDR3 has 16 amino acids. The J segment lost 3 bases and the V segment lost 1 base, leaving 8 bases of the junction unmatched. The CDR3 loop is CASSLEGGQGFYEQYF. The CDR3, as DNA: TGTGCCAGCAGCTTAGAAGGTGGACAGGGTTTCTACGAGCAGTACTTC.

The V and J genes are TRBV5-6 and TRBJ1-2, with 8 bases lining up with TRBD1. Trimming at V came to 4 bases and at J to 7 bases, leaving 3 bases not matched to a gene. Per the germline V gene, CDR1 is SGHDT and CDR2 is YYEEEE. The CDR3 is made up of 12 amino acids. The CDR3 is CASSDDRGGYTF. The CDR3 bases are TGTGCCAGCAGCGACGACAGGGGTGGCTACACCTTC.

The chain combines TRBV19 with TRBJ1-1; D perhaps matches TRBD1 (5 bases). The germline V gene encodes CDR1 LNHDA and CDR2 SQIVND (reference sequence). This CDR3 has 12 amino acids. The V gene lost 6 bases and the J gene lost 7 bases, with 12 bases spanning the gap. DNA of the CDR3: TGTGCCAGTAGGATTGGGGGGAATGAAGCTTTCTTT. Residues: CASRIGGNEAFF. Based on the CDR3 plus reference TRBV19 and TRBJ1-1, the full variable domain is DGGITQSPKYLFRKEGQNVTLSCEQNLNHDAMYWYRQDPGQGLRLIYYSQIVNDFQKGDIAEGYSVSREKKESFPLTVTSAQKNPTAFYLCASRIGGNEAFFGQGTRLTVV.

The chain recombines TRBV28 with TRBJ1-6, with TRBD1 as a possible D gene (5 bases). The CDR3 length is 15 residues. Germline values: CDR1 MDHEN, CDR2 SYDVKM. Deletions cut 1 base from V and 5 bases from J, with 9 bases between. The CDR3 here is CASSLSPGNNSPLHF. The CDR3 DNA is TGTGCCAGCAGTTTATCTCCAGGGAATAATTCACCCCTCCACTTT.

This clone has only one observation. This chain connects TRBV9 to TRBJ1-1; 8 bases fit TRBD1. Germline lookup yields CDR1 SGDLS and CDR2 YYNGEE. The CDR3 spans 15 residues. V was pared by 4 bases and J by 0 bases, with 5 bases of the junction left unmatched. CDR3 nucleotide sequence: TGTGCCAGCAGCACCCGGACAGGGATGAACACTGAAGCTTTCTTT. As protein: CASSTRTGMNTEAFF. The full variable domain, with the rest looked up from reference TRBV9 and TRBJ1-1, is DSGVTQTPKHLITATGQRVTLRCSPRSGDLSVYWYQQSLDQGLQFLIQYYNGEERAKGNILERFSAQQFPDLHSELNLSSLELGDSALYFCASSTRTGMNTEAFFGQGTRLTVV.

In this sample, this clone turned up a few times. This rearrangement joins TRBV4-1 to TRBJ1-1; TRBD1 matches at 9 bases. The CDR3 is 20 amino acids. Losses at the gene ends were 7 bases for V and 5 bases for J; bases not matched to a gene: 26. Per germline, CDR1 MGHRA and CDR2 YSYEKL. In DNA form, the CDR3 reads TGCGCCAGCAAAAGGGGGATCGTACAGGGGGCCCTCAAAACGGGGACTGAAGCTTTCTTT. It is translated as CASKRGIVQGALKTGTEAFF.

The chain carries TRBV10-2 and TRBJ2-1, with TRBD2 matching over 9 bases. J was trimmed by 9 bases and V by 7 bases; bases with no gene match: 7. Germline V gene sequence: CDR1 WSHSY, CDR2 SAAADI. The CDR3 is 13 residues long. The CDR3 protein is CASTPSGVGEQFF. The CDR3 DNA sequence: TGCGCCAGCACTCCTAGCGGGGTAGGTGAGCAGTTCTTC.

V gene TRBV3-1 (or the pseudogene TRBV3-2) combines with J gene TRBJ1-3; 8 bases line up with TRBD1. Per germline, CDR1 LGHDT and CDR2 YNNKEL (reference sequence). V lost 3 bases to trimming and J lost 2 bases; unmatched junction nucleotides: 3. The CDR3 consists of 15 residues. CDR3 residues: CASSQTTGAGNTIYF. The CDR3 DNA reads as TGTGCCAGCAGCCAGACGACAGGGGCTGGAAACACCATATATTTT.

The chain recombines TRBV15 with TRBJ2-5; 8 bases align to TRBD2. J gave up 4 bases and V 1 base, and 5 bases lay outside the gene matches. Germline CDR1 and CDR2: LNHNV and YYDKDF (reference sequence). CDR3 size: 15 residues. The CDR3 DNA reads as TGTGCCACCAGCAGAGCCGGGGGGGCCCGAGAGACCCAGTACTTC. Translating it yields CATSRAGGARETQYF.